This T cell receptor beta chain was identified in a study of T-cell reconstitution after alpha-beta-depleted transplantation in children. Construction of the TCRbeta library involved unique molecular identifiers. TCRdb used MiXCR to reprocess the PCR reads, holding one entry per CDR3 protein. The sample includes almost 600,000 distinct CDR3 sequences, 20% to 30% of them seen just once. This CDR3 is built from 12 residues. Losses at the gene ends were 4 bases for V and 6 bases for J; bases not matched to a gene: 2. Germline-derived CDR1 and CDR2 are DFQATT and SNEGSKA (reference sequence). Sample: PBMCs, taken before TCRalphabeta/CD19-depleted stem cell transplant. The origin of this receptor is a boy in the first two years of life with Wiskott-Aldrich syndrome, due to receive a stem cell transplant. This rearrangement joins TRBV20-1 to TRBJ1-3; 8 nucleotides line up with TRBD1. The DNA of the CDR3 is TGCAGTGCTACAGGGGGCGCAAACACCATATATTTT. The encoded protein is CSATGGANTIYF.